The present TCR beta chain was sequenced within a study of CD8 T cells in ankylosing spondylitis. Whole-study results and caveats: Peripheral blood held disease-linked clones only at relatively low frequency, and these were CD8+. Past studies reported some motif variants in reactive arthritis synovial fluid and blood. One TCR beta motif, made up of eight or nine highly homologous variants, appeared characteristic of ankylosing spondylitis blood.

The ends lost 0 bases at V and 9 bases at J; junction bases unmatched: 4. The CDR3 has 14 residues. Germline CDR1 reads SEHNR; CDR2 reads FQNEAQ (reference sequence). As to this clonotype: No antigen is known for it.

TCRdb used MiXCR to reprocess the 5' RACE reads, holding one entry per CDR3 protein. This sample yields under 550,000 distinct CDR3 sequences, of which 26% are seen a single time; 0.89% belongs to the top ten. The V gene is TRBV7-9, the J gene TRBJ2-1; TRBD1 matches at 8 bases. The sequence derives from a male donor with ankylosing spondylitis. The sequenced sample was blood, either unsorted or a sorted T cell fraction (not recorded which). The CDR3 nucleotides read TGTGCCAGCAGCTTAGCCCTACAGGGGGGTGAGCAGTTCTTC. As protein: CASSLALQGGEQFF.